Detailed here is one T cell receptor (beta chain). None of the glioblastoma patients had an isocitrate dehydrogenase mutation. Trimming shortened V by 0 bases and J by 9 bases, and 24 bases separated the two germline ends. Germline lookup yields CDR1 LGHNA and CDR2 YNFKEQ. The CDR3 length is 18 residues. The data belong to a study of glioma-infiltrating T cells after dendritic cell vaccination. The immunoSEQ assay amplified TCRB CDR3 from up to roughly 2 ug DNA. Primers: 60 V beta forward and 13 J beta reverse. Only in-frame clones appear in the TCRdb table, and some are missing; sequencing was by immunoSEQ multiplex PCR. The repertoire holds 60,000 to 70,000 clones, with roughly 80% as singletons.

Sequencing was performed on blood, taken before dendritic cell vaccination. This sequence joins TRBV4-2 and TRBJ2-1, with D possibly being TRBD2 (6 bases). The source of this sequence is a human donor with glioblastoma. For the CDR3, the DNA is TGTGCCAGCAGCCAAGATTCCAAGCGGGCGCCCGCGGTAGGTGAGCAGTTCTTC. Translation: CASSQDSKRAPAVGEQFF.